This TCR beta chain was sequenced in a study of OX40 agonist ivuxolimab in advanced cancers. General observations from the study: By week 6 at 0.1 to 3.0 mg/kg, blood CD4+ and CD8+ T cells had expanded clonally. It was not determined which antigens were specifically recognized by the peripheral T cells that had undergone clonal expansion. The authors also found low normalized T-cell clonal expansion in some nonresponders.

Germline loops: CDR1 WSHSY, CDR2 SAAADI. This CDR3 contains 12 residues. Between the trimmed V and J ends, which lost 2 bases and 5 bases, there was a span of 6 bases. The method was immunoSEQ multiplex PCR; TCRdb's version includes in-frame clones alone and lacks a portion of them. The table lists tens of thousands of clones, about four fifths of them singletons. As concerns this clone: Its antigen remains unidentified.

The TCR comes from an adult with an advanced solid tumor such as melanoma, head and neck, liver or kidney cancer. Source: CD4+ or CD8+ T cells sorted from blood, taken in a trial of the OX40 agonist ivuxolimab. The chain combines TRBV10-2 with TRBJ1-1, with D hard to call. CDR3 DNA sequence: TGCGCCAGCAGTGAGCATGGAACTGAAGCTTTCTTT. This sequence encodes CASSEHGTEAFF.